The 28 T cell receptor beta chains listed next were all sequenced from one sample in a study of cytotoxic CD8 clonotypes in ibrutinib-treated CLL. Clones were read by immunoSEQ multiplex PCR, and TCRdb kept only the in-frame ones, dropping some. The data hold 270,000 or so clones, with 60% to 80% observed a single time. The specimen was PBMCs, collected at disease progression, from a patient treated with ibrutinib. The receptor set was obtained from a human donor with chronic lymphocytic leukemia.

This chain joins TRBV28 and TRBJ2-5, with D unclear. Trimming left V 4 bases short and J 5 bases short, with 20 bases between. The germline V gene encodes CDR1 MDHEN and CDR2 SYDVKM. The CDR3 has 16 amino acids. The CDR3 here is CASSSPGSSPGETQYF. CDR3 sequence (DNA): TGTGCCAGCAGTTCACCCGGTAGCAGTCCCGGGGAGACCCAGTACTTC.

This clone was picked up one time. The rearrangement links TRBV7-3 to TRBJ1-6, with TRBD1 as a possible D gene (6 bases). The germline V and J ends were trimmed by 5 bases and 10 bases, with 12 bases remaining between them. Germline V gene lookup returns CDR1 SGHTA and CDR2 FQGTGA. The CDR3 runs 13 residues. As DNA, the CDR3 is TGTGCCAGCAGCCCCACCAGGGGCTCACCCCTCCACTTT. The encoded protein is CASSPTRGSPLHF.

This clone has a single count. The chain has TRBV29-1 and TRBJ2-3; the D gene is possibly TRBD1 (5 bases). V lost 4 bases and J lost 7, with 15 bases in between. The CDR3 loop spans 13 amino acids. Germline lookup yields CDR1 SQVTM and CDR2 ANQGSEA. CDR3 sequence (DNA): TGCAGCGTTGTACGACAGAAGAAGCATACGCAGTATTTT. It yields the protein CSVVRQKKHTQYF.

This sequence joins TRBV7-9 and TRBJ2-3; the D is unclear. V was cut by 5 bases and J by 4 bases, with 7 bases left in between. CDR3 length equals 12 residues. The V gene's germline CDR1 is SEHNR and CDR2 FQNEAQ (reference sequence). The CDR3 spells CASSMSPDTQYF. The CDR3, as DNA: TGTGCCAGCAGCATGAGCCCAGATACGCAGTATTTT.

In this sample, this clone turned up a few times. CDR3: CASSETGHQRYEQYF. CDR3 DNA: TGTGCCAGCAGTGAAACTGGACACCAACGTTACGAGCAGTACTTC. The chain employs TRBV6-1 and TRBJ2-7, with D maybe TRBD1 (5 bases). From germline, CDR1 is MNHNS and CDR2 SASEGT. The CDR3 spans 15 residues. The V end lost 2 bases, the J end lost 4 bases, and 15 bases lay between the germline ends.

This clone was recorded once. V is TRBV11-2 and J is TRBJ2-7, with 8 bases fitting TRBD2. The CDR3 sequence is 14 residues long. Looked up from germline, CDR1 is SGHAT and CDR2 is FQNNGV. The junction had 2 bases not matched to a gene; V was cut back by 1 base and J by 3 bases. The CDR3 loop reads CASSLGRGGYEQYF. The CDR3 DNA follows: TGTGCCAGCAGCTTAGGCCGGGGGGGCTACGAGCAGTACTTC.

This clone has more than one count but fewer than ten. The chain joins TRBV18 to TRBJ1-2; D call uncertain. Trimming removed 3 bases from V and 4 bases from J, with 21 bases in between. The CDR3 extends over 17 amino acids. CDR1 and CDR2 from the germline V gene are KGHSH and LQKENI. The CDR3 loop reads CASSPASVSAGAYGYTF. In nucleotides, the CDR3 is TGTGCCAGCTCACCTGCCTCGGTGTCGGCGGGAGCCTATGGCTACACCTTC.

The table lists this clone with a few counts. This chain joins TRBV5-1 and TRBJ2-5; possibly TRBD1 for D (6 bases). Trimming shortened V by 5 bases and J by 8 bases, and 10 bases separated the two germline ends. Germline CDR1 is SGHRS and CDR2 is YFSETQ. CDR3 size: 11 residues. The CDR3 protein is CASSTQGTQYF. Here the CDR3 DNA reads TGCGCCAGCAGTACACAGGGAACCCAGTACTTC.

The V and J genes are TRBV4-1 and TRBJ2-7, with D unclear. Germline V CDR1 and CDR2: MGHRA, YSYEKL. V was clipped by 1 base and J by 1 base, with 11 bases between them. The CDR3 totals 15 residues. CDR3 protein: CASSQASGLSYEQYF. In nucleotides, the CDR3 is TGCGCCAGCAGCCAAGCCTCGGGCCTGTCCTACGAGCAGTACTTC.

This clone has only one observation. The chain uses TRBV28 and TRBJ2-7; 9 positions match TRBD2. This CDR3 is 17 amino acids long. V was clipped by 5 bases and J by 1 base; unmatched bases: 12. CDR1 and CDR2 from the germline V gene are MDHEN and SYDVKM. As DNA, the CDR3 is TGTGCCAGCAGTCCGAATTTTAGCGGGAGAAAGTCCTACGAGCAGTACTTC. This translates into CASSPNFSGRKSYEQYF.

This clone was found many times. The sample contains more than one DNA sequence encoding this CDR3. This chain joins TRBV14 and TRBJ1-5, with D possibly matching TRBD1 (6 bases). The CDR3 spans 13 residues. V was clipped by 2 bases and J by 6 bases, with 8 bases between them. Per the germline V gene, CDR1 is SGHDN and CDR2 is FVKESK. CDR3 residues: CASSQSRGQPQHF. The CDR3 nucleotides read TGTGCCAGCAGCCAAAGCAGGGGTCAGCCCCAGCATTTT.

The chain recombines TRBV6-1 with TRBJ2-2, with D possibly TRBD1 on 6 matching bases. Germline CDR1 and CDR2: MNHNS and SASEGT. CDR3 size: 13 residues. The V end was cut by 9 bases, the J end by 1 base, with 9 bases between. The CDR3 loop is CARWTENTGELFF. The CDR3 DNA is TGTGCCAGATGGACAGAGAACACCGGGGAGCTGTTTTTT.

The CDR3 coding sequence is TGTGCCAGCAGTTACCGACAGGGCGGTTCTCAGTACTTC. Protein sequence: CASSYRQGGSQYF. The chain uses TRBV6-5 and TRBJ2-4; 7 bases are shared with TRBD1. This CDR3 has 13 amino acids. Germline lookup yields CDR1 MNHEY and CDR2 SVGAGI. Unmatched junction bases numbered 7, after V lost 2 bases and J lost 12 bases.

The rearrangement uses TRBV2 and TRBJ1-1, with D hard to call. The CDR3 covers 17 residues. Germline V CDR1 and CDR2: SNHLY, FYNNEI. Trimming removed 0 bases from V and 0 bases from J, with 14 bases in between. CDR3 sequence (DNA): TGTGCCAGCAGTGAAGCGCGTGGAGGAGGGATGAACACTGAAGCTTTCTTT. Residues: CASSEARGGGMNTEAFF.

The genes are TRBV7-2 and TRBJ2-3; 7 bases match TRBD1. With 4 bases clipped from V and 6 bases from J, the junction kept 4 bases outside the gene matches. Germline-derived CDR1 and CDR2 are SGHTA and FQGNSA. This CDR3 has 13 residues. The CDR3 region has the DNA TGTGCCAGCAGCTGGGGACAGCAGGATACGCAGTATTTT. Translation: CASSWGQQDTQYF.

This clone was picked up a small number of times. This rearrangement joins TRBV7-9 to TRBJ2-3; no definite D call. Germline assignment: CDR1 SEHNR and CDR2 FQNEAQ (reference sequence). The CDR3 runs 14 residues. The V end was cut by 2 bases, the J end by 1 base, with 7 bases between. CDR3 DNA sequence: TGTGCCAGCAGCTTAATTGGCGGCACAGATACGCAGTATTTT. It specifies CASSLIGGTDTQYF.

The chain recombines TRBV19 with TRBJ2-3, with 13 positions matching TRBD2. The CDR3 totals 14 residues. The germline V gene has CDR1 LNHDA and CDR2 SQIVND (reference sequence). The V gene end was trimmed by 8 bases and the J gene end by 5 bases; junction bases not matched to a gene: 4. The DNA for the CDR3 is TGTGCCAGTCGACTAGCGGGGGGACGAGATACGCAGTATTTT. Translated, it gives CASRLAGGRDTQYF.

The rearrangement joins TRBV4-1 to TRBJ1-5; no reliable D call. This CDR3 comprises 15 residues. The germline V and J ends were trimmed by 4 bases and 0 bases, with 10 bases remaining between them. Germline values: CDR1 MGHRA, CDR2 YSYEKL. The CDR3 sequence: CASSPSRFSNQPQHF. CDR3 in DNA: TGCGCCAGCAGCCCCTCGAGGTTTAGCAATCAGCCCCAGCATTTT.

The chain carries TRBV15 and TRBJ2-3, with D possibly being TRBD1 (5 bases). V gave up 9 bases and J gave up 2 bases, with 18 bases separating them. The germline V gene encodes CDR1 LNHNV and CDR2 YYDKDF (reference sequence). The CDR3 has 15 amino acids. The CDR3 loop reads CATRTQGLSTDTQYF. The CDR3, as DNA: TGTGCCACTCGGACCCAGGGTTTGTCCACAGATACGCAGTATTTT. Looking up the rest from reference TRBV15 and TRBJ2-3 gives the full variable domain: DAMVIQNPRYQVTQFGKPVTLSCSQTLNHNVMYWYQQKSSQAPKLLFHYYDKDFNNEADTPDNFQSRRPNTSFCFLDIRSPGLGDTAMYLCATRTQGLSTDTQYFGPGTRLTVL.

The chain links TRBV29-1 to TRBJ1-1; D ambiguous. Per germline, CDR1 SQVTM and CDR2 ANQGSEA. Trimming took off 4 bases at V and 8 bases at J, with 8 bases between the two ends. The CDR3 runs 10 residues. The CDR3 sequence is CSVVRAEAFF. Here the CDR3 DNA reads TGCAGCGTTGTACGGGCCGAAGCTTTCTTT.

The genes are TRBV7-3 and TRBJ2-2; D gene unclear. This CDR3 is 12 amino acids long. Germline V gene data show CDR1 as SGHTA and CDR2 as FQGTGA. Trimming shortened V by 3 bases and J by 6 bases, and 5 bases separated the two germline ends. The CDR3 DNA is TGTGCCAGCAGCTTGTACCCCGGGGAGCTGTTTTTT. This codes for CASSLYPGELFF.

The chain has TRBV2 and TRBJ2-7, with TRBD1 as a possible D gene (6 bases). Per germline, CDR1 SNHLY and CDR2 FYNNEI. This CDR3 region has 13 residues. V lost 5 bases and J 2 bases, leaving 10 bases between the germline ends. CDR3 protein: CASSRTATYEQYF. CDR3 coding DNA: TGTGCCAGCAGTAGGACAGCTACCTACGAGCAGTACTTC.

This sequence joins TRBV9 and TRBJ2-2, with 9 bases that match TRBD1. Trimming cost V 3 bases and J 5 bases; bases outside gene matches: 5. Per the germline V gene, CDR1 is SGDLS and CDR2 is YYNGEE. The CDR3 runs to 15 residues. CDR3 in DNA: TGTGCCAGCAGCGCACAGGGGGCGGGGACCGGGGAGCTGTTTTTT. Its translation is CASSAQGAGTGELFF.

This clone was counted once. The chain carries TRBV7-3 and TRBJ2-7; 12 positions match TRBD1. The J segment lost 6 bases and the V segment lost 4 bases, leaving 10 bases of the junction unmatched. The CDR3 is 16 residues long. In germline, CDR1 is SGHTA, CDR2 FQGTGA. CDR3 in DNA: TGTGCCAGCAGCTCCCCGGAAGGGACAGGGGGCTCCGAGCAGTACTTC. Protein sequence: CASSSPEGTGGSEQYF.

This rearrangement joins TRBV25-1 to TRBJ1-6; tentatively, D is TRBD1 (6 bases). Trimming cost V 5 bases and J 7 bases, with 18 bases left between them. This CDR3 spans 16 amino acids. In germline, CDR1 is MGHDK, CDR2 SYGVNS. The CDR3 bases are TGTGCCAGCAGTACAGACCTACAGGGTCGCAATTCACCCCTCCACTTT. It is translated as CASSTDLQGRNSPLHF.

This chain links TRBV13 with TRBJ2-5; weak D call: TRBD2 (5 bases). Trimming took 0 bases from V and 4 from J, leaving 6 bases between them. The germline CDR1 and CDR2 sequences are PRHDT and FYEKMQ (reference sequence). The CDR3 runs 13 residues. DNA for the CDR3: TGTGCCAGCAGCTTAGGCGCGGGAGAGACCCAGTACTTC. It yields the protein CASSLGAGETQYF.

The chain recombines TRBV27 with TRBJ2-7; TRBD1 matches 10 bases. The germline gives CDR1 MNHEY, CDR2 SMNVEV (reference sequence). The CDR3 is 17 residues long. The trim removed 10 bases at V and 5 bases at J, leaving 20 bases unmatched. CDR3 amino acids: CATDGTYRDRGPNEQYF. CDR3 sequence (DNA): TGTGCCACCGACGGCACTTACCGGGACAGGGGCCCCAACGAGCAGTACTTC.

The rearrangement links TRBV7-8 to TRBJ2-7; 7 bases are a match to TRBD2. V lost 3 bases to trimming and J lost 1 base; unmatched junction nucleotides: 6. The CDR3 has 15 amino acids. The germline gives CDR1 SGHVS, CDR2 FQNEAQ. The CDR3 bases are TGTGCCAGCAGCTTCTCGGCGGGAGTTTCCTACGAGCAGTACTTC. Translation: CASSFSAGVSYEQYF.